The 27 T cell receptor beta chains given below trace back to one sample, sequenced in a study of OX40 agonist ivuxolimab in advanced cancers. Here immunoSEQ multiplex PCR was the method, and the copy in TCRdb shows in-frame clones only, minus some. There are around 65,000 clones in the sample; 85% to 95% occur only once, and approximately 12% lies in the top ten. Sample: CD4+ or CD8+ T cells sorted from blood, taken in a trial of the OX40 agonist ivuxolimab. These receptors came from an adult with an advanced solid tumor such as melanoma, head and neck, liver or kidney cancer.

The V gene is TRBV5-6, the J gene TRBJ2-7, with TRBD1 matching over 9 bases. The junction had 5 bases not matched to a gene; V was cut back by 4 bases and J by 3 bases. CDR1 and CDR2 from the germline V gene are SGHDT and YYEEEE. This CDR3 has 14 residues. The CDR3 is CASSRGTGHYEQYF. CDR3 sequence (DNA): TGTGCCAGCAGCCGGGGGACAGGGCACTACGAGCAGTACTTC.

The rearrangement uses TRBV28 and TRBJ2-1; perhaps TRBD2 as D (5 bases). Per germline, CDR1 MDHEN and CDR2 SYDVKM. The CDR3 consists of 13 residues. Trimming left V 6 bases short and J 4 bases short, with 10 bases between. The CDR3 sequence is CASSEWEYNEQFF. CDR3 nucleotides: TGTGCCAGCAGCGAGTGGGAGTACAATGAGCAGTTCTTC. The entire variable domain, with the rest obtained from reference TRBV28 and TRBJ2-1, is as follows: DVKVTQSSRYLVKRTGEKVFLECVQDMDHENMFWYRQDPGLGLRLIYFSYDVKMKEKGDIPEGYSVSREKKERFSLILESASTNQTSMYLCASSEWEYNEQFFGPGTRLTVL.

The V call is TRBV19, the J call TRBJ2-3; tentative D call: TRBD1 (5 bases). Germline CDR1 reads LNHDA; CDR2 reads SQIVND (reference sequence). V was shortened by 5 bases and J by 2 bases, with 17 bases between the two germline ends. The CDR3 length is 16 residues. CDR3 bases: TGTGCCAGTAGTTTGAGGACAAGAGGACACACAGATACGCAGTATTTT. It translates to CASSLRTRGHTDTQYF.

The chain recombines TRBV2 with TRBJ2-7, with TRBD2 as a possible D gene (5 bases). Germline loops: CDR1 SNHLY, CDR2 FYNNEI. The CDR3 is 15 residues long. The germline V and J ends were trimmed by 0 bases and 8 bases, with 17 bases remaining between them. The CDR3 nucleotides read TGTGCCAGCAGTGAAGCAGTACAAAGGGCCGGGAAGCAGTACTTC. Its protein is CASSEAVQRAGKQYF.

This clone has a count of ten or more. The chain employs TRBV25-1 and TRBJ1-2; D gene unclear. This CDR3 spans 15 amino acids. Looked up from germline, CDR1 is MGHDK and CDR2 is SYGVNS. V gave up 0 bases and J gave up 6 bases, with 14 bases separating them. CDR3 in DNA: TGTGCCAGCAGTGAATATAGTTGGGGTTATAATGGCTACACCTTC. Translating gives CASSEYSWGYNGYTF.

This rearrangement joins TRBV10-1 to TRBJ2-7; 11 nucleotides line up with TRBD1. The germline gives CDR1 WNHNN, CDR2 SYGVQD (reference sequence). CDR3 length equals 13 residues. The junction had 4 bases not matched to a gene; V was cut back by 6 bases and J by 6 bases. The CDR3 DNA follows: TGCGCCAGCAGGGCCGGGACAGGGGGCGAGCAGTACTTC. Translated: CASRAGTGGEQYF.

CDR3 sequence (DNA): TGTGCCAGTAGTCCCCTGCGGCTAGCGGGGGGCACAGATACGCAGTATTTT. It encodes CASSPLRLAGGTDTQYF. The chain carries TRBV19 and TRBJ2-3, with 10 bases identical to TRBD2. Germline V CDR1 and CDR2: LNHDA, SQIVND (reference sequence). The CDR3 is 17 residues long. Germline trimming cut 5 bases from V and 1 base from J; bases unmatched to any gene: 9.

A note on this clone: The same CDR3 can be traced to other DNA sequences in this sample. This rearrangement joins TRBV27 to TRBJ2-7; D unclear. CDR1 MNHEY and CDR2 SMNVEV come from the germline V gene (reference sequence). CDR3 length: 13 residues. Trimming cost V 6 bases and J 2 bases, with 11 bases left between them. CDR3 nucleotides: TGTGCCAGCAGCCTCGGCACAACCTACGAGCAGTACTTC. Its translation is CASSLGTTYEQYF.

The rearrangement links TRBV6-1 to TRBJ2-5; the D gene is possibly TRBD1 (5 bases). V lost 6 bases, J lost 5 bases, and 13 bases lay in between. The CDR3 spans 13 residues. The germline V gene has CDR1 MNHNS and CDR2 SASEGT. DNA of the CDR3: TGTGCCAGCAGATCCAGGGTCGAGGAGACCCAGTACTTC. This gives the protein CASRSRVEETQYF.

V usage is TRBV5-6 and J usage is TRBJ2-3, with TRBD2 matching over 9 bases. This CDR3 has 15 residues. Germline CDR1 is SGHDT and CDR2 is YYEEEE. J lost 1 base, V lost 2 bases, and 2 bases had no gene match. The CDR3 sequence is CASSFIAGGTDTQYF. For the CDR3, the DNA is TGTGCCAGCAGCTTCATAGCGGGAGGCACAGATACGCAGTATTTT.

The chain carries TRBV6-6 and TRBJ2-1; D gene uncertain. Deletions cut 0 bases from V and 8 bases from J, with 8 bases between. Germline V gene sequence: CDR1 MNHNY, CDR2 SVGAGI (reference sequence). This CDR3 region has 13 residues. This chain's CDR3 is CASSYSWLDEQFF. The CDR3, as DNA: TGTGCCAGCAGTTACTCTTGGTTAGATGAGCAGTTCTTC.

The CDR3, as DNA: TGTGCCAGTAGTATAGGGCGGACGAGCTCCTACAATGAGCAGTTCTTC. This codes for CASSIGRTSSYNEQFF. V is TRBV19 and J is TRBJ2-1; no definite D call. V lost 1 base and J lost 0, with 10 bases in between. The CDR3 has 16 amino acids. The V gene's germline CDR1 is LNHDA and CDR2 SQIVND (reference sequence).

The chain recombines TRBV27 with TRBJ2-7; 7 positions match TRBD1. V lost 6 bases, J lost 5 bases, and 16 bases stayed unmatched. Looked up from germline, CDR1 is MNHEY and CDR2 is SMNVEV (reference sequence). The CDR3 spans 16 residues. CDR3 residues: CASRPIPDRDRNEQYF. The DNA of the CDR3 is TGTGCCAGCAGGCCAATACCCGACAGGGATAGGAACGAGCAGTACTTC.

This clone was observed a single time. The CDR3, as DNA: TGCAGCGTTTCTAGCGGGGCCGGGGATGAGCAGTTCTTC. Its protein is CSVSSGAGDEQFF. This sequence joins TRBV29-1 and TRBJ2-1; 9 nucleotides align to TRBD2. This CDR3 spans 13 amino acids. Germline V gene lookup returns CDR1 SQVTM and CDR2 ANQGSEA. J lost 8 bases, V lost 5 bases, and 7 bases had no gene match.

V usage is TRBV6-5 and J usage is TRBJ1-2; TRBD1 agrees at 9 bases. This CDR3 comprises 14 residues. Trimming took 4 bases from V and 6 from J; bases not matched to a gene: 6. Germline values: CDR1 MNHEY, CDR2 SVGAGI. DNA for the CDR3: TGTGCCAGCAGTTTATTACAGGGGGCGGATGGCTACACCTTC. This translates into CASSLLQGADGYTF.

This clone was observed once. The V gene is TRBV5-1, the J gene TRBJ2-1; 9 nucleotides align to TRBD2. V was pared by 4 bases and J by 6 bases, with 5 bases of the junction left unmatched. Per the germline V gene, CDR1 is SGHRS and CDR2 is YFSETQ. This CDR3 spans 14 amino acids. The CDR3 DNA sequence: TGCGCCAGCAGCCAAGGGACTAGCATCAATGAGCAGTTCTTC. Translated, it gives CASSQGTSINEQFF.

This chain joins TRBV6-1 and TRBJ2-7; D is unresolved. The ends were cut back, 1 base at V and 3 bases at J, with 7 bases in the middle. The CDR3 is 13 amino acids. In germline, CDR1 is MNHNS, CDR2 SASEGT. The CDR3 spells CASSEVDHYEQYF. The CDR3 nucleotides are TGTGCCAGCAGTGAAGTCGACCACTACGAGCAGTACTTC.

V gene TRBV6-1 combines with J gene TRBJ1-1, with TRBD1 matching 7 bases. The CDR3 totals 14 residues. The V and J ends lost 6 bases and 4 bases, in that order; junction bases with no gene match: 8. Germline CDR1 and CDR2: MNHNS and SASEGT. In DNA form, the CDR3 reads TGTGCCAGCAGACAGGGGCCGGGGGTCACTGAAGCTTTCTTT. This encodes CASRQGPGVTEAFF.

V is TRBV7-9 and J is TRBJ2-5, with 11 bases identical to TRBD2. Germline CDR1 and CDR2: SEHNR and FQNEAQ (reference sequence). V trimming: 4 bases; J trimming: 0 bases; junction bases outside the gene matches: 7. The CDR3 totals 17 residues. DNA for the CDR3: TGTGCCAGCAGCTCAGCTACTAGCGGGAGAAACCAAGAGACCCAGTACTTC. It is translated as CASSSATSGRNQETQYF.

The CDR3 DNA sequence: TGTGCCAGCAGTGACTCGAATTCTGGGGCCAACGTCCTGACTTTC. Translation gives CASSDSNSGANVLTF. The chain couples TRBV6-4 to TRBJ2-6; D is unresolved. The CDR3 totals 15 residues. V was shortened by 0 bases and J by 1 base, with 4 bases between the two germline ends. Germline CDR1 and CDR2: MRHNA and SNTAGT.

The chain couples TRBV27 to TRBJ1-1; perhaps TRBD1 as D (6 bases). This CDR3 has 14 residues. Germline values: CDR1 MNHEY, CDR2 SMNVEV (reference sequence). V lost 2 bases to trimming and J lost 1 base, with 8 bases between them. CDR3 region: CASSLGGANTEAFF. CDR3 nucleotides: TGTGCCAGCAGTTTAGGGGGGGCGAACACTGAAGCTTTCTTT.

In DNA, the CDR3 is TGTGCCAGCAGCGTAGAGGGGAATAGCAATCAGCCCCAGCATTTT. The encoded protein is CASSVEGNSNQPQHF. This rearrangement joins TRBV9 to TRBJ1-5, with a tentative D call TRBD1 (5 bases). CDR1 is SGDLS and CDR2 is YYNGEE in the germline V gene. The CDR3 runs to 15 residues. V was shortened by 0 bases and J by 0 bases, with 7 bases between the two germline ends.

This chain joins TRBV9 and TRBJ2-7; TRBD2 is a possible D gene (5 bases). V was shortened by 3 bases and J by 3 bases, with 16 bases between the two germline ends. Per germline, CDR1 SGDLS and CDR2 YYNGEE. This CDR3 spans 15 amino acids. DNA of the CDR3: TGTGCCAGCAGCGCTCAGGACTCTTTATACTACGAGCAGTACTTC. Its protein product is CASSAQDSLYYEQYF.

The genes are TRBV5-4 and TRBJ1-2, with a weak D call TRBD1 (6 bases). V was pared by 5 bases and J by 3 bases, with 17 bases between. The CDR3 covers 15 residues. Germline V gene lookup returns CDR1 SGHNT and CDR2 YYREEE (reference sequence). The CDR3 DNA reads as TGTGCCAGCAGGGAGTATGCAGGGGCATACTATGGCTACACCTTC. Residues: CASREYAGAYYGYTF.

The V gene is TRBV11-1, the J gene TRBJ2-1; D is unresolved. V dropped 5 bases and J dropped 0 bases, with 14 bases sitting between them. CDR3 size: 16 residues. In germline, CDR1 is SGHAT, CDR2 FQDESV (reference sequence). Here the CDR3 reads CASSMNWGSSYNEQFF. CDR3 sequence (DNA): TGTGCCAGCAGCATGAACTGGGGTAGCTCCTACAATGAGCAGTTCTTC.

The CDR3 region is CASRDTSSGYLNEQFF. CDR3 sequence (DNA): TGTGCCAGCAGGGACACTAGTTCGGGATATTTGAATGAGCAGTTCTTC. V is TRBV7-9 and J is TRBJ2-1; D is tentatively TRBD1 or TRBD2 (5 bases each). V lost 6 bases to trimming and J lost 7 bases, with 22 bases between them. The V gene's germline CDR1 is SEHNR and CDR2 FQNEAQ (reference sequence). This CDR3 has 16 residues.

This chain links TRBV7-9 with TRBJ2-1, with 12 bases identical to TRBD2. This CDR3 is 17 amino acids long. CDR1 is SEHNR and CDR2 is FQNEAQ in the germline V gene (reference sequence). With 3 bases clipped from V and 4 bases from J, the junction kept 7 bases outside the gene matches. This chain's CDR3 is CASSFSILAGGYNEQFF. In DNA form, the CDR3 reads TGTGCCAGCAGCTTTTCGATCCTAGCGGGAGGGTACAATGAGCAGTTCTTC.